These 14 T cell receptor beta chains share one sample of origin, sequenced in a study of control samples from healthy donors and cancer patients. Sequencing used immunoSEQ multiplex PCR; TCRdb keeps in-frame clones, though not all of them. Of 130,000 or so clones listed, approximately 94% are singletons. Material for sequencing was blood. These receptors came from a man aged 35 to 55 in good health.

The gene calls are TRBV24-1 and TRBJ2-5, with D hard to call. This CDR3 has 12 residues. Trimming pared 4 bases from V and 5 bases from J, leaving 7 bases between. CDR1 is KGHDR and CDR2 is SFDVKD in the germline V gene. The CDR3 loop is CATSDPGETQYF. For the CDR3, the DNA is TGTGCCACCAGTGACCCCGGGGAGACCCAGTACTTC.

This CDR3 is CASSVIDYPTDTQYF. The CDR3 coding sequence is TGTGCCAGCAGTGTCATAGACTACCCCACAGATACGCAGTATTTT. The chain employs TRBV28 and TRBJ2-3, with D tentatively TRBD2 (5 bases). Per the germline V gene, CDR1 is MDHEN and CDR2 is SYDVKM. CDR3 length: 15 amino acids. V lost 5 bases to trimming and J lost 2 bases, with 14 bases between them. Drawing the rest from reference TRBV28 and TRBJ2-3, the complete variable domain is DVKVTQSSRYLVKRTGEKVFLECVQDMDHENMFWYRQDPGLGLRLIYFSYDVKMKEKGDIPEGYSVSREKKERFSLILESASTNQTSMYLCASSVIDYPTDTQYFGPGTRLTVL.

This chain links TRBV9 with TRBJ2-3; the match to TRBD1 covers 9 bases. Per germline, CDR1 SGDLS and CDR2 YYNGEE. V lost 3 bases, J lost 6 bases, and 8 bases stayed unmatched. The CDR3 totals 15 residues. The CDR3 bases are TGTGCCAGCAGCGACCCGTCCGGACAGGGGGATACGCAGTATTTT. This gives the protein CASSDPSGQGDTQYF. The complete variable domain, with remaining parts taken from reference TRBV9 and TRBJ2-3, reads DSGVTQTPKHLITATGQRVTLRCSPRSGDLSVYWYQQSLDQGLQFLIQYYNGEERAKGNILERFSAQQFPDLHSELNLSSLELGDSALYFCASSDPSGQGDTQYFGPGTRLTVL.

This clone showed up just once. The chain is built from TRBV5-6 and TRBJ2-7, with TRBD1 matching over 7 bases. The V and J ends lost 3 bases and 1 base, in that order; junction bases with no gene match: 7. From germline, CDR1 is SGHDT and CDR2 YYEEEE. The CDR3 covers 15 residues. The CDR3 region is CASSSGTVPSYEQYF. The CDR3 DNA sequence: TGTGCCAGCAGCTCCGGGACAGTCCCGTCCTACGAGCAGTACTTC.

The chain links TRBV28 to TRBJ1-1; D is ambiguous. The CDR3 loop spans 13 amino acids. The germline V gene has CDR1 MDHEN and CDR2 SYDVKM. Trimming stripped 6 bases from V and 0 bases from J, with 8 bases between. CDR3 sequence reads: CASRASVNTEAFF. CDR3 nucleotide sequence: TGTGCCAGCAGGGCGTCCGTGAACACTGAAGCTTTCTTT.

The rearrangement links TRBV27 to TRBJ2-3; TRBD1 is a possible D gene (6 bases). Germline values: CDR1 MNHEY, CDR2 SMNVEV (reference sequence). V gave up 5 bases and J gave up 6 bases, with 18 bases separating them. There are 15 residues in the CDR3. The CDR3 nucleotides read TGTGCCAGCAGTCCCTGGGCAGGGGTAGTGGATACGCAGTATTTT. Its protein is CASSPWAGVVDTQYF.

This chain uses TRBV15 with TRBJ2-2; 8 positions agree with TRBD1. The CDR3 is made up of 16 amino acids. In germline, CDR1 is LNHNV, CDR2 YYDKDF (reference sequence). Trimming at V came to 1 base and at J to 3 bases, leaving 4 bases not matched to a gene. This CDR3 is CATSRGAGGDTGELFF. The CDR3 DNA is TGTGCCACCAGCAGAGGGGCAGGGGGCGACACCGGGGAGCTGTTTTTT.

This chain links TRBV20-1 with TRBJ1-4; D possibly corresponds to TRBD1 (6 bases). CDR1 and CDR2 from the germline V gene are DFQATT and SNEGSKA (reference sequence). The CDR3 contains 14 residues. V was cut by 3 bases and J by 4 bases, with 12 bases left in between. In DNA form, the CDR3 reads TGCAGTGCTAGTACAGGGATCTTTAATGAAAAACTGTTTTTT. Translating gives CSASTGIFNEKLFF.

V usage is TRBV3-1 (or the pseudogene TRBV3-2) and J usage is TRBJ2-7; D not certain. Germline values: CDR1 LGHDT, CDR2 YNNKEL (reference sequence). The CDR3 has 13 residues. The V end lost 1 base, the J end lost 7 bases, and 11 bases lay between the germline ends. The CDR3 sequence is CASSQVSVPEQYF. In nucleotides, the CDR3 is TGTGCCAGCAGCCAAGTCTCTGTACCTGAGCAGTACTTC.

The chain combines TRBV5-4 with TRBJ2-3, with TRBD2 matching over 12 bases. V gave up 4 bases and J gave up 5 bases; unmatched junction bases: 5. The germline gives CDR1 SGHNT, CDR2 YYREEE (reference sequence). The CDR3 spans 15 residues. For the CDR3, the DNA is TGTGCCAGCAGCCGACTAGCGGGAGACGGAGATACGCAGTATTTT. It yields the protein CASSRLAGDGDTQYF.

The rearrangement links TRBV12-3 or TRBV12-4 to TRBJ1-1, with unresolved D. Trimming stripped 7 bases from V and 7 bases from J, with 10 bases between. The CDR3 extends over 11 amino acids. The CDR3 nucleotides read TGTGCCAGCACCGAAGTCGGTGAAGCTTTCTTT. As protein: CASTEVGEAFF.

Written as DNA, the CDR3 is TGCAGCGTTGAAGATCGGTGGGGGTTACAAGGGGACTCTGGGGCCAACGTCCTGACTTTC. This translates into CSVEDRWGLQGDSGANVLTF. The chain links TRBV29-1 to TRBJ2-6, with D perhaps assigned TRBD1 or TRBD2 (5 bases each). Between the trimmed V and J ends, which lost 0 bases and 0 bases, there was a span of 21 bases. CDR1 and CDR2 (germline): SQVTM, ANQGSEA. The CDR3 has 20 amino acids.

V gene TRBV5-1 combines with J gene TRBJ2-6; D uncertain. V was trimmed by 7 bases and J by 0 bases, leaving 8 bases between them. The CDR3 sequence is 14 residues long. The germline V gene has CDR1 SGHRS and CDR2 YFSETQ. The CDR3 sequence is CASLDVSGANVLTF. CDR3 sequence (DNA): TGCGCCAGCTTGGACGTCTCTGGGGCCAACGTCCTGACTTTC.

This clone was detected only once. The V call is TRBV27, the J call TRBJ2-7, with a possible D match to TRBD1 (5 bases). The V end was cut by 2 bases, the J end by 1 base, with 6 bases between. The CDR3 covers 13 residues. Germline V gives CDR1 MNHEY, CDR2 SMNVEV (reference sequence). For the CDR3, the DNA is TGTGCCAGCAGTTTAAGGGGTTCCTACGAGCAGTACTTC. Its translation: CASSLRGSYEQYF.